This T cell receptor beta chain was recovered during a study of CD8 T cells in Susac syndrome. This clonotype was detected once. Its target is unknown. The CDR3 length is 15 residues. CDR1 and CDR2 from the germline V gene are LNHDA and SQIVND (reference sequence). V was cut by 3 bases and J by 3 bases, with 12 bases left in between. RNA, at about 0.5 to 1 ug, was reverse transcribed with random hexamers. TCR beta CDR3 was amplified by immunoSEQ multiplex PCR. This amplification extended across 54 Vbeta and 13 Jbeta segments. TCRdb redid the calling of the immunoSEQ multiplex PCR reads with MiXCR, one entry per CDR3 protein. The data contain about 83,000 distinct CDR3 sequences, over 90% of them singletons. Study results and limitations: Several Susac-specific public clones appeared in CD8+ TEMRA repertoires, and sixteen in total CD8+ repertoires. The study found that Susac CD8+ clonal expansion peaked in TEMRA cells and active patients.

This receptor was taken from a human donor with Susac syndrome. Material for sequencing was CD8+ T cells from PBMCs. This rearrangement joins TRBV19 to TRBJ1-5, with D possibly being TRBD1 (6 bases). The CDR3 here is CASSIPGQNNQPQHF. CDR3 DNA sequence: TGTGCCAGTAGTATCCCCGGACAGAACAATCAGCCCCAGCATTTT.